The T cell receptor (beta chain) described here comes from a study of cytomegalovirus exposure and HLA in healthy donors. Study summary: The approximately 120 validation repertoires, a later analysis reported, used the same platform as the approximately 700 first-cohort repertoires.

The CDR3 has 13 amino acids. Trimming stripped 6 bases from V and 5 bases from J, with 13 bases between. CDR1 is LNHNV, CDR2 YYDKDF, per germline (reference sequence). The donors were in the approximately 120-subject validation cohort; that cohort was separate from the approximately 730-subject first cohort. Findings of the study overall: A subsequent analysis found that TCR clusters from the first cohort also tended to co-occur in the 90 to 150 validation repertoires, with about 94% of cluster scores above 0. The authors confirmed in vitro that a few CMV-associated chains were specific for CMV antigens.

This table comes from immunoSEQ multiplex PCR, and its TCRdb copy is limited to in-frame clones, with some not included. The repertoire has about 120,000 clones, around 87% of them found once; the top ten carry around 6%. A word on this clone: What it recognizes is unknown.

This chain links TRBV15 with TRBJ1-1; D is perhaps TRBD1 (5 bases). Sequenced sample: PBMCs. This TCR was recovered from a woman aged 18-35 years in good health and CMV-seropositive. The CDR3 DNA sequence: TGTGCCACCAGGCCCCCGGGGGGGACTGAAGCTTTCTTT. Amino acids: CATRPPGGTEAFF.